The 29 T cell receptor beta chains given below trace back to one sample, sequenced in a study of long-term antiretroviral therapy in people with HIV. Version v3.0 of the immunoSEQ assay was performed at survey level. Data came from immunoSEQ multiplex PCR; TCRdb stores just in-frame clones and leaves some out. The profile shows tens of thousands of clones, roughly 80% of them singletons. Sample: unsorted PBMCs, taken 0.5 years before starting antiretroviral therapy. All receptors come from a man aged 40-50 years with HIV.

This clone appeared once. This chain links TRBV2 with TRBJ2-7; either TRBD1 or TRBD2 may supply D (5 bases each). The V gene's germline CDR1 is SNHLY and CDR2 FYNNEI. This CDR3 spans 14 amino acids. Trimming stripped 6 bases from V and 3 bases from J, with 15 bases between. The CDR3: CASSVTGRSYEQYF. The CDR3 nucleotides are TGTGCCAGCAGCGTTACGGGACGGAGCTACGAGCAGTACTTC.

The chain joins TRBV5-5 to TRBJ1-5, with a possible D match to TRBD1 (5 bases). The CDR3 sequence is 16 residues long. Looked up from germline, CDR1 is SGHKS and CDR2 is YYEKEE (reference sequence). V shed 4 bases and J shed 1 base, with 15 bases lying between them. CDR3 sequence reads: CASSITGGGSNQPQHF. DNA of the CDR3: TGTGCCAGCAGCATAACCGGGGGGGGGAGCAATCAGCCCCAGCATTTT.

This sequence joins TRBV18 and TRBJ1-4; D uncertain. Per germline, CDR1 KGHSH and CDR2 LQKENI. The CDR3 loop spans 16 amino acids. V was trimmed by 6 bases and J by 3 bases, leaving 17 bases between them. The CDR3 DNA reads TGTGCCAGCTCGTCGGTTGACTCCCATGCTAATGAAAAACTGTTTTTT. This translates into CASSSVDSHANEKLFF.

The chain couples TRBV5-1 to TRBJ2-5; the D gene is possibly TRBD1 (7 bases). V lost 7 bases to trimming and J lost 4 bases, with 20 bases between them. Germline CDR1 and CDR2: SGHRS and YFSETQ. This CDR3 region has 15 residues. Written as DNA, the CDR3 is TGCGCCAGCTTCCCCGGTGGGCAGGGGGGAGAGACCCAGTACTTC. This encodes CASFPGGQGGETQYF.

The CDR3 is CASSMQAGDGANVLTF. In DNA form, the CDR3 reads TGTGCCAGTAGTATGCAGGCAGGGGATGGGGCCAACGTCCTGACTTTC. The V gene is TRBV19, the J gene TRBJ2-6; TRBD1 might be the D (6 bases). The CDR3 is made up of 16 amino acids. CDR1 is LNHDA and CDR2 is SQIVND in the germline V gene (reference sequence). V lost 3 bases and J 3 bases, leaving 12 bases between the germline ends. Filled out from reference TRBV19 and TRBJ2-6, the complete variable domain reads DGGITQSPKYLFRKEGQNVTLSCEQNLNHDAMYWYRQDPGQGLRLIYYSQIVNDFQKGDIAEGYSVSREKKESFPLTVTSAQKNPTAFYLCASSMQAGDGANVLTFGAGSRLTVL.

The chain employs TRBV6-4 and TRBJ2-2, with no clear D. The CDR3 is 13 residues long. Trimming removed 0 bases from V and 5 bases from J, with 4 bases in between. The V gene's germline CDR1 is MRHNA and CDR2 SNTAGT. The CDR3 bases are TGTGCCAGCAGTGACTCAGAGACCGGGGAGCTGTTTTTT. This sequence encodes CASSDSETGELFF.

The rearrangement links TRBV19 to TRBJ1-1, with a weak D call TRBD1 (6 bases). The V gene lost 5 bases and the J gene lost 4 bases, with 11 bases spanning the gap. Germline assignment: CDR1 LNHDA and CDR2 SQIVND (reference sequence). CDR3 length equals 13 residues. This CDR3 reads CASSSGVITEAFF. The CDR3 nucleotides are TGTGCCAGTAGTTCAGGGGTGATCACTGAAGCTTTCTTT.

This clone was recorded once. Written as DNA, the CDR3 is TGTGCCAGCAGTTACAGGAATGAAAAACTGTTTTTT. It encodes CASSYRNEKLFF. The chain combines TRBV6-6 with TRBJ1-4, with D unclear. This CDR3 spans 12 amino acids. Germline lookup yields CDR1 MNHNY and CDR2 SVGAGI (reference sequence). Trimming stripped 2 bases from V and 5 bases from J, with 3 bases between.

This chain uses TRBV7-9 with TRBJ2-3; 12 nucleotides align to TRBD1. The CDR3 covers 18 residues. After removal of 2 bases from V and 0 bases from J, the junction contained 6 bases not matched to a gene. CDR1 SEHNR and CDR2 FQNEAQ come from the germline V gene (reference sequence). The CDR3 DNA is TGTGCCAGCAGCTTAAGGGACAGGGGGCGCGGGAGCACAGATACGCAGTATTTT. Translating it yields CASSLRDRGRGSTDTQYF.

The rearrangement uses TRBV6-5 and TRBJ2-3; D gene ambiguous. Trimming cost V 6 bases and J 1 base, with 11 bases left between them. The CDR3 is 14 residues long. CDR1 is MNHEY and CDR2 is SVGAGI in the germline V gene. CDR3 in amino acids: CASSIGWGTDTQYF. The CDR3 nucleotides read TGTGCCAGCAGCATAGGGTGGGGCACAGATACGCAGTATTTT.

This clone was observed once. The rearrangement links TRBV28 to TRBJ1-5; possibly TRBD1 for D (5 bases). The germline CDR1 and CDR2 sequences are MDHEN and SYDVKM. The V end lost 7 bases, the J end lost 0 bases, and 10 bases lay between the germline ends. The length of the CDR3 is 14 residues. The CDR3 DNA reads as TGTGCCAGCAAAGACAGCTATAGCAATCAGCCCCAGCATTTT. This sequence encodes CASKDSYSNQPQHF.

The chain has TRBV2 and TRBJ2-6; D gene uncertain. V lost 5 bases, J lost 4 bases, and 3 bases lay in between. The CDR3 length is 12 residues. Germline V gene data show CDR1 as SNHLY and CDR2 as FYNNEI. The CDR3 sequence: CASSRGANVLTF. CDR3 sequence (DNA): TGTGCCAGCAGTCGGGGGGCCAACGTCCTGACTTTC.

The chain couples TRBV5-1 to TRBJ2-2, with 7 bases matching TRBD1. The CDR3 extends over 19 amino acids. The V and J ends lost 2 bases and 3 bases, in that order; junction bases with no gene match: 16. CDR1 is SGHRS and CDR2 is YFSETQ in the germline V gene. The CDR3 here is CASSFLIGFGQDHTGELFF. The CDR3 DNA reads as TGCGCCAGCAGCTTCCTGATCGGGTTTGGACAGGACCACACCGGGGAGCTGTTTTTT.

The chain couples TRBV28 to TRBJ2-2; D is possibly TRBD1 (5 bases). The CDR3 is made up of 14 amino acids. Germline V gene data show CDR1 as MDHEN and CDR2 as SYDVKM. The V gene lost 2 bases and the J gene lost 1 base, with 5 bases spanning the gap. In DNA, the CDR3 is TGTGCCAGCAGTTTAACAGGGAACACCGGGGAGCTGTTTTTT. The encoded protein is CASSLTGNTGELFF.

The V and J genes are TRBV28 and TRBJ2-1; 8 nucleotides align to TRBD1. V was pared by 5 bases and J by 8 bases, with 11 bases of the junction left unmatched. The germline gives CDR1 MDHEN, CDR2 SYDVKM. This CDR3 has 15 amino acids. The CDR3 sequence: CASSPGQGIFDEQFF. The CDR3 DNA sequence: TGTGCCAGCAGTCCCGGACAGGGAATTTTCGATGAGCAGTTCTTC.

This sequence joins TRBV6-5 and TRBJ1-1, with a tentative D call TRBD1 (5 bases). Germline assignment: CDR1 MNHEY and CDR2 SVGAGI. CDR3 length: 11 amino acids. Trimming shortened V by 7 bases and J by 12 bases, and 15 bases separated the two germline ends. The CDR3 coding sequence is TGTGCCAGCACCAACGGGGGTCGGACTTTCTTT. It encodes CASTNGGRTFF.

The chain employs TRBV29-1 and TRBJ2-7, with 8 bases aligning to TRBD1. The CDR3 consists of 13 residues. Germline assignment: CDR1 SQVTM and CDR2 ANQGSEA. The trim removed 4 bases at V and 3 bases at J, leaving 5 bases unmatched. DNA of the CDR3: TGCAGCGTTGTACAGGGGGATTTCTACGAGCAGTACTTC. This encodes CSVVQGDFYEQYF.

The chain carries TRBV29-1 and TRBJ2-7; TRBD1 matches at 7 bases. CDR3 length equals 12 residues. V was pared by 8 bases and J by 6 bases, with 10 bases of the junction left unmatched. Germline V gives CDR1 SQVTM, CDR2 ANQGSEA. CDR3 region: CSTSEGASEQYF. For the CDR3, the DNA is TGCAGCACCTCTGAGGGGGCCAGCGAGCAGTACTTC.

The chain uses TRBV7-2 and TRBJ1-2; 7 nucleotides agree with TRBD1. J was trimmed by 4 bases and V by 4 bases; bases with no gene match: 6. Germline V CDR1 and CDR2: SGHTA, FQGNSA. There are 14 residues in the CDR3. The CDR3 nucleotides read TGTGCCAGCAGCTCCGGACAGGCCCTCTATGGCTACACCTTC. Its translation: CASSSGQALYGYTF.

The gene calls are TRBV7-2 and TRBJ2-1, with 8 bases fitting TRBD1. The length of the CDR3 is 16 residues. Trimming removed 4 bases from V and 12 bases from J; junction bases left unmatched: 17. Germline V gene data show CDR1 as SGHTA and CDR2 as FQGNSA. The CDR3 spells CASSSRTGSNSMGQFF. CDR3 nucleotide sequence: TGTGCCAGCAGCTCCCGGACAGGGTCTAATTCGATGGGGCAGTTCTTC.

J is TRBJ1-1 and V is TRBV18; possibly TRBD1 for D (5 bases). Germline loops: CDR1 KGHSH, CDR2 LQKENI. There are 14 residues in the CDR3. The V gene lost 2 bases and the J gene lost 4 bases, with 11 bases spanning the gap. The CDR3 spells CASSPSQGVTEAFF. The CDR3 nucleotides read TGTGCCAGCTCACCATCCCAGGGCGTCACTGAAGCTTTCTTT.

V and J are TRBV27 and TRBJ2-3, with D perhaps matching TRBD2 (6 bases). Germline-derived CDR1 and CDR2 are MNHEY and SMNVEV (reference sequence). The V end was cut by 8 bases, the J end by 2 bases, with 20 bases between. This CDR3 has 16 amino acids. As DNA, the CDR3 is TGTGCCAGCTCCCCTAAAGGGGACTTTTTCACAGATACGCAGTATTTT. It encodes CASSPKGDFFTDTQYF.

This clone is labeled as medium-sized. The chain has TRBV7-9 and TRBJ1-1; maybe TRBD1 (5 bases). Trimming left V 3 bases short and J 1 base short, with 12 bases between. The CDR3 extends over 15 amino acids. Germline V gene data show CDR1 as SEHNR and CDR2 as FQNEAQ (reference sequence). CDR3 nucleotides: TGTGCCAGCAGCTTGAGTTCGGGACGGAACACTGAAGCTTTCTTT. As protein: CASSLSSGRNTEAFF.

The genes are TRBV9 and TRBJ1-6; D is unclear. V was cut by 0 bases and J by 7 bases, with 8 bases left in between. The CDR3 has 14 residues. The germline V gene has CDR1 SGDLS and CDR2 YYNGEE. The CDR3 protein is CASSVELLNSPLHF. In nucleotides, the CDR3 is TGTGCCAGCAGCGTAGAACTGCTAAATTCACCCCTCCACTTT.

Details on this clone: Compared with germline, one end of the junction differs, possibly owing to a read error. The rearrangement links TRBV7-7 to TRBJ1-1, with 8 bases that match TRBD1. Germline V gene data show CDR1 as SSHAT and CDR2 as FNYEAQ (reference sequence). The CDR3 length is 13 residues. CDR3 in amino acids: CASSSIQGGEAFF. The CDR3 nucleotides read TGTGCTAGCAGTTCAATACAGGGGGGGGAAGCTTTCTTT.

The V call is TRBV9, the J call TRBJ2-5, with a weak D call TRBD2 (6 bases). Deletions cut 2 bases from V and 3 bases from J, with 11 bases between. In germline, CDR1 is SGDLS, CDR2 YYNGEE. This CDR3 comprises 14 residues. This chain's CDR3 is CASSVNAGKETQYF. As DNA, the CDR3 is TGTGCCAGCAGCGTCAATGCGGGGAAAGAGACCCAGTACTTC.

The chain has TRBV28 and TRBJ1-2, with D possibly being TRBD1 (6 bases). Germline values: CDR1 MDHEN, CDR2 SYDVKM. The CDR3 contains 15 residues. The V end lost 5 bases, the J end lost 8 bases, and 21 bases lay between the germline ends. The chain's CDR3 is CASSTGGHRREGYTF. CDR3 coding DNA: TGTGCCAGCAGTACGGGGGGGCACAGGCGAGAAGGCTACACCTTC.

The V and J genes are TRBV18 and TRBJ2-2; 11 bases are shared with TRBD1. CDR1 is KGHSH and CDR2 is LQKENI in the germline V gene. This CDR3 contains 17 residues. V shed 3 bases, J shed 6 bases, and the junction held 9 bases outside the gene matches. CDR3 in DNA: TGTGCCAGCTCACCGCGCTCTTCGGGACAGGGGGCCGGGGAGCTGTTTTTT. Protein: CASSPRSSGQGAGELFF.

V usage is TRBV28 and J usage is TRBJ1-5; D call uncertain. The V end lost 3 bases, the J end lost 7 bases, and 16 bases lay between the germline ends. CDR1 MDHEN and CDR2 SYDVKM come from the germline V gene. The CDR3 runs to 15 residues. The CDR3 loop is CASSLSTLIGQPQHF. The CDR3 nucleotides read TGTGCCAGCAGTTTGAGCACCCTAATCGGGCAGCCCCAGCATTTT.